Listed below are T cell receptor beta chains from one sample, sequenced in a study of sequential checkpoint blockade in melanoma. Assay used: immunoSEQ multiplex PCR; TCRdb lists only in-frame clones, some missing. The data show roughly 10,000 clones, with roughly 60% seen just once and roughly 15% held by the top ten. The sample here was CD8+ T cells sorted from blood (inferred from file names), taken from a patient given nivolumab and ipilimumab in sequence. The receptor source for this set is a human donor with melanoma. Each CDR3 is given with its conserved first and last residue. Each record gives: J gene, clone size, V gene, CDR3 protein. Only some rows state a clone size, as once, few, many or a class for expanded clones.

j_gene: TRBJ1-2
abundance: once
v_gene: TRBV9
CDR3aa: CASGGGGLGYTF

j_gene: TRBJ2-7
abundance: few
v_gene: TRBV27
CDR3aa: CASSLAGLYEQYF

j_gene: TRBJ2-1
abundance: NA
v_gene: TRBV7-8
CDR3aa: CASSLVGMGGREQFF

j_gene: TRBJ1-5
abundance: once
v_gene: TRBV27
CDR3aa: CASSLTGASNQPQHF

j_gene: TRBJ1-3
abundance: NA
v_gene: TRBV5-6
CDR3aa: CASSSRVIHTIYF

j_gene: TRBJ1-1
abundance: NA
v_gene: TRBV13
CDR3aa: CASSLVEGLNTEAFF

j_gene: TRBJ1-2
abundance: once
v_gene: TRBV4-3
CDR3aa: CASRDPIYGYTF

j_gene: TRBJ2-7
abundance: NA
v_gene: TRBV27
CDR3aa: CASTLSSGSYEQYF

j_gene: TRBJ2-1
abundance: NA
v_gene: TRBV7-9
CDR3aa: CASSFVAITSYNEQFF

j_gene: TRBJ2-5
abundance: NA
v_gene: TRBV5-8
CDR3aa: CASSPGTSRFGETQYF

j_gene: NA
abundance: NA
v_gene: TRBV7-2
CDR3aa: CASSTGQGGYEQYF

j_gene: TRBJ2-3
abundance: NA
v_gene: TRBV9
CDR3aa: CASSVASGAGGLPVYAQYF

j_gene: TRBJ2-3
abundance: few
v_gene: TRBV6-5
CDR3aa: CASSYSESGSDTQYF

j_gene: TRBJ2-3
abundance: few
v_gene: TRBV28
CDR3aa: CASSLITSGSDTQYF

j_gene: TRBJ2-1
abundance: NA
v_gene: TRBV6-1
CDR3aa: CASRGLAGLGYEQFF

j_gene: TRBJ2-7
abundance: few
v_gene: TRBV30
CDR3aa: CAWSVFPTEGEQYF

j_gene: TRBJ2-1
abundance: NA
v_gene: TRBV28
CDR3aa: CASSLVRSSSYNEQFF

j_gene: TRBJ2-3
abundance: NA
v_gene: TRBV14
CDR3aa: CASQGRGRVPDTQYF

j_gene: TRBJ2-7
abundance: few
v_gene: TRBV5-4
CDR3aa: CASSRGTSDPGEQYF

j_gene: TRBJ2-7
abundance: NA
v_gene: TRBV4-2
CDR3aa: CASSQDIGGDSYEQYF

j_gene: TRBJ1-1
abundance: medium-sized
v_gene: TRBV28
CDR3aa: CASTRDRVTEAFF

j_gene: TRBJ2-1
abundance: NA
v_gene: TRBV7-8
CDR3aa: CASSTPMGDRARNEQFF

j_gene: TRBJ1-1
abundance: few
v_gene: TRBV30
CDR3aa: CAWRGGEYFEAFF

j_gene: TRBJ2-7
abundance: NA
v_gene: TRBV28
CDR3aa: CASSFDSYYEQYF

j_gene: TRBJ2-7
abundance: NA
v_gene: TRBV30
CDR3aa: CAWSPGTSSEQYF

j_gene: TRBJ1-4
abundance: NA
v_gene: TRBV28
CDR3aa: CASSFDRRIEKLFF

j_gene: TRBJ2-1
abundance: few
v_gene: TRBV5-4
CDR3aa: CASSPDMSSYNEQFF

j_gene: TRBJ1-2
abundance: few
v_gene: TRBV28
CDR3aa: CASSSAPGRNYGYTF

j_gene: TRBJ2-7
abundance: NA
v_gene: TRBV6-5
CDR3aa: CASSYGPAYEQYF

j_gene: TRBJ2-7
abundance: NA
v_gene: TRBV9
CDR3aa: CASSAGTGVFHEQYF

j_gene: NA
abundance: NA
v_gene: TRBV28
CDR3aa: CASSSRDRGTYEQYF

j_gene: TRBJ2-5
abundance: NA
v_gene: TRBV18
CDR3aa: CASYSEVVSRFGETQYF

j_gene: TRBJ2-1
abundance: few
v_gene: TRBV7-2
CDR3aa: CASSPGTSGYNNEQFF

j_gene: TRBJ2-5
abundance: NA
v_gene: TRBV7-9
CDR3aa: CASSLFRTEGTQYF

j_gene: TRBJ2-7
abundance: few
v_gene: TRBV11-2
CDR3aa: CASSLAGTGTRGEQYF

j_gene: TRBJ2-7
abundance: NA
v_gene: TRBV7-3
CDR3aa: CASSLGTSGVYEQYF

j_gene: TRBJ2-1
abundance: NA
v_gene: TRBV7-9
CDR3aa: CASRGTSGYEQFF

j_gene: TRBJ1-3
abundance: NA
v_gene: TRBV25-1
CDR3aa: CASSPGDTIYF

j_gene: TRBJ2-2
abundance: few
v_gene: TRBV7-9
CDR3aa: CASSSQGELFF

j_gene: TRBJ2-1
abundance: NA
v_gene: TRBV27
CDR3aa: CASSLSQVLAVNNEQFF

j_gene: TRBJ2-2
abundance: NA
v_gene: TRBV27
CDR3aa: CASSPGGRGELFF

j_gene: TRBJ1-1
abundance: NA
v_gene: TRBV5-4
CDR3aa: CASSQATGARAKGTEAFF

j_gene: TRBJ2-3
abundance: NA
v_gene: TRBV7-6
CDR3aa: CASSYTAQGMADTQYF

j_gene: TRBJ2-1
abundance: NA
v_gene: TRBV28
CDR3aa: CASSPGQSIYNEQFF

j_gene: TRBJ2-1
abundance: NA
v_gene: TRBV27
CDR3aa: CASRIGRAGDEQFF

j_gene: TRBJ2-3
abundance: NA
v_gene: TRBV2
CDR3aa: CASSERGQGTDTQYF

j_gene: TRBJ2-7
abundance: NA
v_gene: TRBV4-3
CDR3aa: CASSQEPGGFYEQYF

j_gene: TRBJ2-2
abundance: few
v_gene: TRBV5-6
CDR3aa: CASSLGGNTGELFF

j_gene: TRBJ2-2
abundance: NA
v_gene: TRBV19
CDR3aa: CASSIDFQGRNTGELFF

j_gene: TRBJ2-5
abundance: NA
v_gene: TRBV5-5
CDR3aa: CASSSRGQETQYF

j_gene: TRBJ2-1
abundance: few
v_gene: TRBV9
CDR3aa: CASSVESGSINEQFF

j_gene: TRBJ1-4
abundance: NA
v_gene: TRBV15
CDR3aa: CATSREGGQANEKLFF

j_gene: TRBJ2-1
abundance: NA
v_gene: TRBV7-9
CDR3aa: CASSLVLAQPSYNEQFF

j_gene: TRBJ2-2
abundance: few
v_gene: TRBV9
CDR3aa: CASSPPGTRAPHGELFF

j_gene: TRBJ2-7
abundance: NA
v_gene: TRBV7-9
CDR3aa: CASSLVLAGVYEQYF

j_gene: TRBJ1-2
abundance: NA
v_gene: TRBV28
CDR3aa: CASSFGTGGYGYTF

j_gene: TRBJ2-7
abundance: NA
v_gene: TRBV12-5
CDR3aa: CASGLGGTVLVEQYF

j_gene: TRBJ2-6
abundance: NA
v_gene: TRBV6-4
CDR3aa: CAIKQISGANVLTF

j_gene: TRBJ2-6
abundance: NA
v_gene: TRBV5-1
CDR3aa: CASSSDLRDRASGANVLTF